This T cell receptor (beta chain) derives from a study of blood T cell repertoires in COVID-19. Across the whole study: Sample material is recorded as cDNA or gDNA derived from T cells, B-cell-depleted T cells, or PBMCs.

The CDR3 length is 16 residues. V was trimmed by 5 bases and J by 2 bases, leaving 17 bases between them. From germline, CDR1 is SGHTA and CDR2 FQGTGA. Per the original methods: Amplification with reference gene primers provided the estimates of nucleated cell counts. The protocol was immunoSEQ multiplex PCR, while the TCRdb copy is restricted to in-frame clones and leaves out a portion. That table supplies the V and J calls and clone size; D and trimming were determined from the DNA. Of around 39,000 clones in the sample, approximately 90% were seen once. The rearrangement links TRBV7-3 to TRBJ2-3; D may be TRBD2 (5 bases). Sequenced input: peripheral blood. The TCR was taken from a man aged 55 to 70 with active COVID-19. The CDR3 DNA follows: TGTGCCAGCAGCCCAACTAGATTTGGCGTCACAGATACGCAGTATTTT. Residues: CASSPTRFGVTDTQYF.